The 23 T cell receptor beta chains given below trace back to one sample, sequenced in a study of regulatory T cells in long-lasting Graves disease (TCRdb year 2021). This sample's time point label indicates: newly diagnosed GD, antithyroid drugs for less than 3 months. RNA was extracted from PBMCs in TRIzol for both TCR sequencing and RNA sequencing. The library was prepared using multiplex PCR. The instrument was an Illumina HiSeq 4000. iRepertoire HTBI primers and Arm-PCR amplification of CDR3 regions were used to construct TCR beta libraries. TCRdb reprocessing: public reads trimmed at Q25 with fastp, clones called with MiXCR, in-frame beta chains kept. Identical CDR3 protein sequences are pooled into one entry, listed with their most common genes and DNA. For this sample there are roughly 500,000 distinct CDR3 sequences; roughly 13% appear just once. The leading ten clones occupy 10% of the sample.

These data were also reused for a study on T cells in Graves' hyperthyroidism and ophthalmopathy.

The sample here was peripheral blood mononuclear cells (PBMCs), taken at new diagnosis, from a patient treated with antithyroid drugs. The receptors derive from a man aged 30 to 39 with Graves disease. Donor details come from another sample of the same person, matched by shared clones.

This clonotype was picked up many times. The V gene is TRBV5-1, the J gene TRBJ2-3; 7 bases map to TRBD1. CDR1 and CDR2 from the germline V gene are SGHRS and YFSETQ. After removal of 5 bases from V and 0 bases from J, the junction contained 3 bases not matched to a gene. This CDR3 region has 14 residues. CDR3 in amino acids: CASSRDSSTDTQYF. The CDR3 nucleotides read TGCGCCAGCAGTCGGGACAGTAGCACAGATACGCAGTATTTT.

This clonotype was found many times. The rearrangement joins TRBV27 to TRBJ2-5; D might be TRBD1 (6 bases). The CDR3 spans 15 residues. Germline assignment: CDR1 MNHEY and CDR2 SMNVEV (reference sequence). With 4 bases removed from V and 0 bases from J, the gap between germline ends came to 12 bases. CDR3 loop: CASSSGTPYQETQYF. The CDR3 coding sequence is TGTGCCAGCAGTTCCGGGACACCGTACCAAGAGACCCAGTACTTC.

This clonotype has ten or more counts. The chain couples TRBV6-4 to TRBJ1-5; no firm D call. The CDR3 is 12 amino acids. Germline V gene lookup returns CDR1 MRHNA and CDR2 SNTAGT. The V gene lost 4 bases and the J gene lost 6 bases, with 7 bases spanning the gap. DNA for the CDR3: TGTGCCAGCAGTGTTTTGCGTCAGCCCCAGCATTTT. The encoded protein is CASSVLRQPQHF.

This clonotype has at least ten counts. The V and J genes are TRBV29-1 and TRBJ1-1; D perhaps matches TRBD1 (5 bases). CDR1 is SQVTM and CDR2 is ANQGSEA in the germline V gene. Trimming shortened V by 5 bases and J by 1 base, and 11 bases separated the two germline ends. CDR3 size: 13 residues. CDR3 nucleotide sequence: TGCAGCGTTTCTCAGGGCCAGAACACTGAAGCTTTCTTT. Translating gives CSVSQGQNTEAFF.

This clonotype has ten or more counts. The V gene is TRBV12-3 or TRBV12-4, the J gene TRBJ1-3; tentatively, D is TRBD1 (5 bases). This CDR3 is 14 amino acids long. V dropped 1 base and J dropped 4 bases, with 8 bases sitting between them. The CDR3 spells CASSLVGRGNTIYF. DNA of the CDR3: TGTGCCAGCAGTTTAGTGGGACGGGGAAACACCATATATTTT.

This clonotype was counted many times. The CDR3 is CASSGQGGGNQPQHF. In DNA, the CDR3 is TGTGCCAGCAGTGGACAGGGAGGGGGCAATCAGCCCCAGCATTTT. V is TRBV2 and J is TRBJ1-5; 7 positions agree with TRBD1. The trim removed 4 bases at V and 2 bases at J, leaving 5 bases unmatched. Germline CDR1 is SNHLY and CDR2 is FYNNEI. The CDR3 length is 15 residues.

This chain connects TRBV6-4 to TRBJ2-2; D ambiguous. The CDR3 extends over 14 amino acids. CDR1 MRHNA and CDR2 SNTAGT come from the germline V gene. V gave up 0 bases and J gave up 4 bases, with 6 bases separating them. CDR3 DNA sequence: TGTGCCAGCAGTGACTCGGCCACCACCGGGGAGCTGTTTTTT. Its translation is CASSDSATTGELFF.

This clonotype occurred a few times. This chain uses TRBV29-1 with TRBJ2-1; D remains ambiguous. CDR3 length: 13 residues. Per germline, CDR1 SQVTM and CDR2 ANQGSEA. V was shortened by 7 bases and J by 6 bases, with 16 bases between the two germline ends. CDR3 in DNA: TGCAGCGCCTTTCGGTCGTACCCCAATGAGCAGTTCTTC. Translating it yields CSAFRSYPNEQFF.

In its sample, this clonotype was seen many times. The chain couples TRBV19 to TRBJ2-7; D may match TRBD1 or TRBD2 (5 bases each). CDR1 is LNHDA, CDR2 SQIVND, per germline (reference sequence). The V gene lost 1 base and the J gene lost 3 bases, with 19 bases spanning the gap. The CDR3 length is 17 residues. For the CDR3, the DNA is TGTGCCAGTAGTATAGGAGTCGGGGCAGGGTCGGGCTACGAGCAGTACTTC. Translated, it gives CASSIGVGAGSGYEQYF.

In this sample, this clonotype turned up many times. The chain joins TRBV7-9 to TRBJ2-7, with 11 bases that match TRBD2. The CDR3 is 16 amino acids. J gave up 3 bases and V 4 bases, and 8 bases lay outside the gene matches. The germline V gene has CDR1 SEHNR and CDR2 FQNEAQ (reference sequence). The CDR3 region is CASSSATSGRSYEQYF. The CDR3 DNA is TGTGCCAGCAGCTCAGCCACTAGCGGGAGAAGCTACGAGCAGTACTTC.

This chain links TRBV5-1 with TRBJ1-2; 7 bases agree with TRBD1. V was clipped by 4 bases and J by 8 bases; unmatched bases: 8. This CDR3 is 13 amino acids long. CDR1 and CDR2 (germline): SGHRS, YFSETQ. The CDR3 sequence: CASSLDRVQGYTF. CDR3 DNA: TGCGCCAGCAGCCTCGACAGGGTTCAAGGCTACACCTTC.

The V call is TRBV19, the J call TRBJ2-7, with 7 positions matching TRBD1. This CDR3 spans 14 amino acids. V shed 3 bases and J 2 bases; nucleotides not matched to a gene: 4. Per germline, CDR1 LNHDA and CDR2 SQIVND (reference sequence). This chain's CDR3 is CASSIYRGTYEQYF. CDR3 sequence (DNA): TGTGCCAGTAGTATCTACAGGGGAACCTACGAGCAGTACTTC.

This clonotype was seen at least ten times. The J gene is TRBJ1-5, the V gene TRBV28; D is uncertain. CDR1 and CDR2 (germline): MDHEN, SYDVKM. Trimming stripped 4 bases from V and 0 bases from J, with 13 bases between. This CDR3 region has 16 residues. The CDR3 loop is CASSSYLGNSNQPQHF. CDR3 sequence (DNA): TGTGCCAGCAGTTCTTACCTAGGGAATAGCAATCAGCCCCAGCATTTT.

As regards this clonotype: This could be a read error, since a much larger clone is one nucleotide away. The rearrangement uses TRBV12-5 and TRBJ2-1; D might be TRBD2 (6 bases). The CDR3 spans 14 residues. V was trimmed by 3 bases and J by 10 bases, leaving 16 bases between them. From germline, CDR1 is LGHNT and CDR2 FRNRAP. DNA for the CDR3: TGTGCTAGTGGTTTAGCGGGTGGACCCTACGAGCAGTTCTTC. It encodes CASGLAGGPYEQFF.

Note on this clonotype: A far larger clone is just one base off, so this is likely a read error. The chain recombines TRBV12-3 or TRBV12-4 with TRBJ1-2; no clear D. The CDR3 extends over 13 amino acids. The V end lost 2 bases, the J end lost 8 bases, and 12 bases lay between the germline ends. CDR3 in amino acids: CASSLSVGVGYTF. The CDR3 region has the DNA TGTGCCAGCAGTTTATCGGTGGGCGTCGGCTACACCTTC.

This clonotype appeared a few times. The rearrangement uses TRBV30 and TRBJ2-1; the D gene is possibly TRBD2 (5 bases). CDR1 and CDR2 (germline): GTSNPN, SVGIG (reference sequence). The CDR3 is 13 amino acids. Trimming took off 1 base at V and 7 bases at J, with 11 bases between the two ends. The CDR3 bases are TGTGCCTGGAGTGCACTAGTCGGGAATGAGCAGTTCTTC. Translated, it gives CAWSALVGNEQFF.

The CDR3, as DNA: TGTGCCAGCAGTTTAATCCCGGGGGCCCCGTTCTTC. Protein: CASSLIPGAPFF. The chain uses TRBV12-3 or TRBV12-4 and TRBJ2-1, with D tentatively TRBD1 or TRBD2 (6 bases each). CDR3 length equals 12 residues. The germline V and J ends were trimmed by 2 bases and 15 bases, with 14 bases remaining between them.

This clonotype was seen repeatedly, ten times or more. CDR3 residues: CSAVLAGQETQYF. The CDR3 region has the DNA TGCAGTGCGGTACTAGCGGGCCAGGAGACCCAGTACTTC. The chain has TRBV20-1 and TRBJ2-5; TRBD2 aligns across 9 bases. The germline CDR1 and CDR2 sequences are DFQATT and SNEGSKA (reference sequence). Trimming at V came to 6 bases and at J to 5 bases, leaving 7 bases not matched to a gene. This CDR3 is 13 amino acids long.

In its sample, this clonotype was seen many times. CDR3 residues: CATSRDRQDSPYGYTF. The DNA for the CDR3 is TGTGCCACCAGCAGAGATCGACAGGATTCGCCCTATGGCTACACCTTC. This chain joins TRBV15 and TRBJ1-2; a possible D gene is TRBD1 (6 bases). CDR3 length equals 16 residues. Looked up from germline, CDR1 is LNHNV and CDR2 is YYDKDF (reference sequence). The germline V and J ends were trimmed by 0 bases and 4 bases, with 15 bases remaining between them.

This rearrangement joins TRBV28 to TRBJ2-1; D is possibly TRBD2 (7 bases). This CDR3 has 13 amino acids. V gave up 3 bases and J gave up 8 bases, with 11 bases separating them. Germline V gene data show CDR1 as MDHEN and CDR2 as SYDVKM. The DNA for the CDR3 is TGTGCCAGCAGTTTGGGGGCGGGAGATGAGCAGTTCTTC. This codes for CASSLGAGDEQFF. The variable domain in full, with the rest retrieved from reference TRBV28 and TRBJ2-1, is DVKVTQSSRYLVKRTGEKVFLECVQDMDHENMFWYRQDPGLGLRLIYFSYDVKMKEKGDIPEGYSVSREKKERFSLILESASTNQTSMYLCASSLGAGDEQFFGPGTRLTVL.

Points on this clonotype: This may stem from a read error, because a much larger clone lies one nucleotide away. This chain uses TRBV28 with TRBJ1-1; D is possibly TRBD1 (5 bases). Trimming pared 11 bases from V and 6 bases from J, leaving 22 bases between. Germline CDR1 is MDHEN and CDR2 is SYDVKM. CDR3 size: 14 residues. The CDR3 DNA reads TGTGCCCCCGTATTGGGAGTGACGGGGCCTGAAGCTTTCTTT. This encodes CAPVLGVTGPEAFF.

The chain couples TRBV12-5 to TRBJ1-3, with D uncertain. The CDR3 totals 16 residues. V was cut by 0 bases and J by 6 bases, with 15 bases left in between. In germline, CDR1 is LGHNT, CDR2 FRNRAP. CDR3 residues: CASGLVVTGTLNTIYF. The DNA of the CDR3 is TGTGCTAGTGGTTTGGTAGTCACGGGTACACTAAACACCATATATTTT.

As to this clonotype: With a far larger clone one base away, a read error is the likely cause. J is TRBJ2-7 and V is TRBV11-2; D call uncertain. Germline CDR1 reads SGHAT; CDR2 reads FQNNGV. This CDR3 region has 11 residues. For the CDR3, the DNA is TGTGCCAGCAGTTTCAGCTACGAGGAGTACTTC. Translating gives CASSFSYEEYF.